This T cell receptor (beta chain) was sequenced in a study of T-cell memory formation after mild COVID-19. Study details: Clusters of TCRs were largely donor specific.

Study-wide points: Clones which contracted sat mainly in CM and EM if CD4+, and in EMRA if CD8+.

TCRdb used MiXCR to reprocess the 5' RACE reads, holding one entry per CDR3 protein. The sample lists tens of thousands of distinct CDR3 sequences, 28% occurring once. Details on this clonotype: Its specificity is unknown.

The sample was PBMCs or a T cell subset sorted from them (not recorded which). This TCR was recovered from a man younger than 35 who had mild COVID-19 (a few samples of this study predate the infection). Cell type and time point are not known.

CDR3: CASSSALFRTGVSKKTGELFF. CDR3 nucleotide sequence: TGTGCCAGCAGCTCCGCTTTGTTCCGGACAGGGGTTAGTAAGAAGACCGGGGAGCTGTTTTTT. V is TRBV7-2 and J is TRBJ2-2; 9 nucleotides agree with TRBD1. This CDR3 has 21 residues. CDR1 and CDR2 (germline): SGHTA, FQGNSA. Trimming at V came to 4 bases and at J to 5 bases, leaving 23 bases not matched to a gene.